This T cell receptor beta chain is from a study of shared clonotypes between healthy human individuals (TCRdb year 2020). General notes on the study: Three men and a couple of women, aged 18 to 49 years, made up the cohort. For each donor, three plates each were used for CD4 naive and CD4 memory, two plates were used for CD8 naive, and one plate was used for CD8 memory. To estimate repertoire size and how much clonotypes are shared between individuals, the study performed deep sequencing of blood TCR repertoires from about five healthy adults. Libraries were prepared and TCR repertoires were sequenced by different laboratories using diverse techniques, in order to increase sequencing depth and limit assay-specific biases. Per donor, leukapheresis produced somewhere between about 0.9 and 9 billion PBMCs.

This clone has just one count. Its antigen is currently not known. The record has no base qualities; no much larger clone is one base away. Donors were healthy HIV-negative adults with no recently reported acute infections or vaccinations. Every donor was a Caucasian adult living in Nashville, Tennessee, USA. CD4+ T cells were enriched by magnetic negative selection; naive cells were then positively selected on CD45RA, and the negative fraction formed the memory subset. After blood collection by leukapheresis, PBMCs were isolated using Ficoll-Histopaque density gradient centrifugation and then cryopreserved in the vapor phase of liquid nitrogen. Purity and quantity of every magnetically sorted T cell population were checked by analytical flow cytometry. Genomic DNA was isolated from every sorted fraction and measured by UV absorbance on a Nanodrop 2000c. V loses 2 bases of germline sequence and J loses 2 bases, and the interval between the two ends is 11 bases. CDR1 and CDR2, looked up from the germline V gene (reference sequence), are LNHDA and SQIVND. CDR3 length: 15 amino acids, cysteine to phenylalanine. Kept here is only the CDR3 DNA, which spans 45 bases and is read in frame from base 1.

Study-wide conclusions, independent of this receptor: Larger estimated clonotype richness was generally found for naive subsets than for memory subsets. Higher generation probabilities were observed for clonotypes shared by all four sorted-subset donors than for non-shared clonotypes. Even with the large sequencing depth, rarefaction of the sorted-subset datasets indicated that sequencing was incomplete. The genetic and exposure-history diversity represented was limited by the small number of donors. Pairwise subsampling led to the expectation that sequencing depth would affect the degree of clonotype sharing among donors. Sampling was restricted to blood, and TCR repertoires in tissues likely differ from the TCR repertoires found in blood. Approximately 5% of naive CD4, around 4% of naive CD8, approximately 2% of memory CD4, and 0.35% to 0.5% of memory CD8 clonotypes were shared across several donors.

TCR CDR3 regions were amplified from genomic DNA by multiplex PCR using the deep immunoSEQ assay. For each cell subset, the extracted genomic DNA was distributed evenly across all wells of several immunoSEQ 96-well plates, and each plate served as one replicate. For sorted subsets, about 0.2 ug genomic DNA, equal to about 30,000 T cell genomes, was loaded into each replicate PCR. The purified libraries were quantified using a Qubit 3.0 fluorometer, sized with a Bioanalyzer 2100, and then quantified again using the KAPA Library Quantification kit. Every immunoSEQ 96-well plate was sequenced on a separate single-read 150-cycle Illumina NextSeq 550 flow cell. The authors' pipeline ran thus. Because only junctional sequences without quality scores were contained in the immunoSEQ output, filtering matching that applied to full-length reads could not be performed. To assign V/J genes and CDR3, sequences were annotated against IMGT germline references using PyIR, a Python wrapper for IgBLAST v1.9. Reads with weak V/J assignments (E-value above 1e-6), missing CDR3, stop codons, out-of-frame junctions, or ambiguous translated residues were removed. V3J clonotypes were defined as sequences sharing an identical inferred V gene, J gene, and CDR3 amino acid sequence. To compute the percentage overlap between repertoires, the number of shared unique clonotypes was divided by the size of the smaller repertoire. Repertoire richness was assessed with RTK rarefaction, the Chao1 estimator, and Recon v2.1 estimates of unobserved clonotypes. Generation probabilities for all TCRbeta clonotypes obtained by the gDNA method from a few donors were computed using OLGA. The clones in this table, taken by TCRdb from immuneACCESS, are in-frame only. Not every clone is retained; where verified, under half of the shortfall comes from an unresolved V gene, and the cause of the rest is unknown. That table gives V, J and clone size, and the DNA gave D and trimming. The sample table records around 1.1 million clones; approximately 78% of these occur just once. Roughly 0.57% of the sample lies in the top ten.

The rearrangement joined TRBV19 to TRBJ2-3, with the D call perhaps TRBD1 or TRBD2, as 5 bases match in each case. This TCR derives from a man between 18 and 35 years old in good health. Some clones in this sample may be carry-over from other donors' samples. Source material: memory CD4+ T cells from PBMCs. The sample's cell subset or site label, in plain terms: CD45RA-negative fraction. The CDR3 region has the sequence CASSISPGPTDTQYF. The DNA sequence reads TGTGCCAGTAGTATATCCCCGGGACCCACAGATACGCAGTATTTT.